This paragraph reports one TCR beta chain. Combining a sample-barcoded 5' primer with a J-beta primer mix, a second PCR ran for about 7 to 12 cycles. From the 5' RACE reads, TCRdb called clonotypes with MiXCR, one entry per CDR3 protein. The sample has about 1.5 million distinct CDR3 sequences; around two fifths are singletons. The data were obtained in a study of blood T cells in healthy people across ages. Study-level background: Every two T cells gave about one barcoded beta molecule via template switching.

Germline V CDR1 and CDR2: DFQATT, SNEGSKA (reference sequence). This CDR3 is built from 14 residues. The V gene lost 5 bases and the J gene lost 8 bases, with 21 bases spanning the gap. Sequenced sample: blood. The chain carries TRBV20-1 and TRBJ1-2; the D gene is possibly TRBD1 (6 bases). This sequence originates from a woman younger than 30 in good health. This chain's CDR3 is CSAPGGILGGGYTF. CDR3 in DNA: TGCAGTGCTCCGGGCGGGATTCTCGGGGGCGGCTACACCTTC.